A selection of T cell receptor beta chains follows, all from one sample in a study of T and B cells in COVID-19 patients. MiXCR was run by TCRdb on the multiplex PCR reads, yielding one entry per CDR3 protein. Here the sample spans about 11,000 distinct CDR3 sequences, around 33% being singletons. The specimen was blood. All receptors come from a human donor with active COVID-19. The CDR3 runs from the conserved cysteine through the conserved F or W. D genes are given only for firm matches. The listing skips clone size in some rows; elsewhere it reads once, few, many or a size class.

clone size,J gene,V gene,D gene,CDR3 DNA,CDR3 protein
NA,TRBJ1-1,TRBV27,TRBD1,TGTGCCAGCAGTAAAGGGACAGGACTAGGGGACACTGAAGCTTTCTTT,CASSKGTGLGDTEAFF
NA,TRBJ2-7,TRBV12-3/TRBV12-4,TRBD1,TGTGCCAGCAGTTTAAGACAGGGCTCCTACGAGCAGTACTTC,CASSLRQGSYEQYF
NA,TRBJ2-3,TRBV6-2/TRBV6-3,TRBD2,TGTGCCAGCAGTGACCCGGGGACTAGCGGGGGGGATACGCAGTATTTT,CASSDPGTSGGDTQYF
medium-sized,TRBJ2-1,TRBV27,TRBD1,TGTGCCAGCAGTATCGCCGGGACAGGGGGGACTGAGCAGTTCTTC,CASSIAGTGGTEQFF
NA,TRBJ1-4,TRBV10-3,TRBD1,TGTGCCATCAGTCGACAGGGAACTAATGAAAAACTGTTTTTT,CAISRQGTNEKLFF
medium-sized,TRBJ2-5,TRBV5-6,TRBD1,TGTGCCAGCAGCTTCGCGACCGCATCGGACAGGGGCGAGACCCAGTACTTC,CASSFATASDRGETQYF
medium-sized,TRBJ2-1,TRBV12-3/TRBV12-4,NA,TGTGCCAGCAGTTTAGGGGGAACTGAGCAGTTCTTC,CASSLGGTEQFF
few,TRBJ1-2,TRBV12-3/TRBV12-4,NA,TGTGCCAGCAGTTTTGTTCAGGACTATGGCTACACCTTC,CASSFVQDYGYTF
NA,TRBJ1-5,TRBV20-1,TRBD1,TGCAGTGCGTCACAGGGGGCGTTAGGAAATCAGCCCCAGCATTTT,CSASQGALGNQPQHF
NA,TRBJ2-1,TRBV5-4,TRBD1,TGTGCCAGCAGCCTAGGGACAGGACCGCACAATGAGCAGTTCTTC,CASSLGTGPHNEQFF
NA,TRBJ1-6,TRBV7-6,NA,TGTGCCAGCAGCCTTGACATGTTTAATTCACCCCTCCACTTT,CASSLDMFNSPLHF
NA,TRBJ2-5,TRBV7-2,NA,TGTGCCAGCAGCAGCTTTATAAAAGAGACCCAGTACTTC,CASSSFIKETQYF
medium-sized,TRBJ2-3,TRBV5-5,NA,TGTGCCAGCAGCCTTTGGGCAGATACGCAGTATTTT,CASSLWADTQYF
medium-sized,TRBJ2-3,TRBV6-2/TRBV6-3,TRBD2,TGTGCCAGCGGAGCCGCGGGGGGACGCACAGATACGCAGTATTTT,CASGAAGGRTDTQYF
once,TRBJ2-3,TRBV5-4,TRBD2,TGCGCCAGCGGTGCTAGCGGGGGAGCGGCAGATACGCAGTATTTT,CASGASGGAADTQYF
NA,TRBJ2-5,TRBV7-9,NA,TGTGCCAGCAGCTTAGCGGGGGCGGGAGAGACCCAGTACTTC,CASSLAGAGETQYF
few,TRBJ1-1,TRBV5-4,NA,TGTGCCAGCAGCTCAACAGGGAGATCAGCTTTCTTT,CASSSTGRSAFF
few,TRBJ2-7,TRBV27,TRBD1,TGTGCCAGCAGTTTCTCAGGGGGCTCCTCCTACGAGCAGTACTTC,CASSFSGGSSYEQYF
medium-sized,TRBJ1-2,TRBV29-1,NA,TGCAGCGTTGAAGAATCGGGGGGGAATAGGCATGGCTACACCTTC,CSVEESGGNRHGYTF
NA,TRBJ1-6,TRBV19,NA,TGTGCCAGTAGTATAAGCCTCACGGACAGCGCTAGAGGGTCACCCCTCCACTTT,CASSISLTDSARGSPLHF
NA,TRBJ1-2,TRBV20-1,TRBD1,TGCAGTGCTAGAGCAGACAGGGACTATGGCTACACCTTC,CSARADRDYGYTF
few,TRBJ1-3,TRBV18,NA,TGTGCCAGCTTCGGTAAATCTGGAAACACCATATATTTT,CASFGKSGNTIYF
NA,TRBJ2-5,TRBV6-5,TRBD2,TGTGCCAGGAGAGACAAGGGACTAGCGGGGAAAGAGACCCAGTACTTC,CARRDKGLAGKETQYF
few,TRBJ2-6,TRBV11-2,NA,TGTGCCAGCAGCTTAGTGGCCAACGTCCTGACTTTC,CASSLVANVLTF
NA,TRBJ2-2,TRBV18,TRBD1,TGTGCCAGCTCACGACAGGGCTACACCGGGGAGCTGTTTTTT,CASSRQGYTGELFF
few,TRBJ1-5,TRBV12-3/TRBV12-4,NA,TGTGCCAGCAGTTTAGTCGAGGATCAGCCCCAGCATTTT,CASSLVEDQPQHF
NA,TRBJ2-3,TRBV5-6,NA,TGCGCCAGCAGCTCCCTTATGGCGGGGGCGGCAGATACGCAGTATTTT,CASSSLMAGAADTQYF
NA,TRBJ2-2,TRBV5-5,NA,TGTGCCAGCAGCTTTGGAGGGGTCCACACCGGGGAGCTGTTTTTT,CASSFGGVHTGELFF
once,TRBJ2-7,TRBV7-6,TRBD1,TGTGCCAGCAGCTTGGTCAGGGGGTCCTACGAGCAGTACTTC,CASSLVRGSYEQYF
NA,TRBJ2-1,TRBV5-1,TRBD1,TGCGCCAGCAGCTTGCCTTGGGACAGAGTATACAATGAGCAGTTCTTC,CASSLPWDRVYNEQFF
few,TRBJ2-7,TRBV6-1,NA,TGTGCCAGCAGTGCCTCGGGGTACGAGCAGTACTTC,CASSASGYEQYF
few,TRBJ1-2,TRBV6-5,NA,TGTGCCAGCAGTTACCACAGAATGGGCTATGGCTACACCTTC,CASSYHRMGYGYTF
few,TRBJ1-2,TRBV19,TRBD1,TGTGCCAGTAAAGTACAGGGGTTCGATTCTGGCTACACCTTC,CASKVQGFDSGYTF
NA,TRBJ2-5,TRBV4-2,NA,TGTGCCAGCAGCCAAGACCAGGGGGGAGAGACCCAGTACTTC,CASSQDQGGETQYF
few,TRBJ2-1,TRBV5-6,TRBD1,TGTGCCAGCAGCTTGGAGCAGGGGGAAATCTACAATGAGCAGTTCTTC,CASSLEQGEIYNEQFF
NA,TRBJ2-1,TRBV11-1,TRBD2,TGTGCCAGCAGCCAAGGAAGCGGGGGGGCCCTCAATGAGCAGTTCTTC,CASSQGSGGALNEQFF
NA,TRBJ2-5,TRBV19,TRBD2,TGTGCCAGTAGTATCGGGGGGGGAGGAGAGACCCAGTACTTC,CASSIGGGGETQYF
medium-sized,TRBJ2-3,TRBV6-2/TRBV6-3,NA,TGTGCCAGCAGCTACAGAAAGCCCGGGGTTATGAGCACAGATACGCAGTATTTT,CASSYRKPGVMSTDTQYF
NA,TRBJ1-1,TRBV4-1,TRBD1,TGCGCCAGCAGCCATGGACAGGGGAGGAACACTGAAGCTTTCTTT,CASSHGQGRNTEAFF
once,TRBJ2-1,TRBV10-3,NA,TGTGCCATCAGTGAGAACCGGGAGCAGTTCTTC,CAISENREQFF
NA,TRBJ2-5,TRBV5-6,TRBD2,TGTGCCAGCAGCCCTCGGGGGGGGCTAGGAGAGACCCAGTACTTC,CASSPRGGLGETQYF
NA,TRBJ2-3,TRBV12-3/TRBV12-4,NA,TGTGCCAGCAGTTTCAAGGGGACAGATACGCAGTATTTT,CASSFKGTDTQYF
NA,TRBJ2-1,TRBV10-3,TRBD1,TGTGCCTCCCACGCCCGGACAGGGCGAAGGGACAATGAGCAGTTCTTC,CASHARTGRRDNEQFF
NA,TRBJ2-1,TRBV5-1,TRBD2,TGCGCCAGCAGCTTGGCCAGCGGGGGGCATGAGCAGTTCTTC,CASSLASGGHEQFF
few,TRBJ2-3,TRBV13,NA,TGTGCCAGCAATGTAAGGACAGATACGCAGTATTTT,CASNVRTDTQYF
NA,TRBJ2-2,TRBV15,TRBD1,TGTGCCACCAGCAGAGATCTCGGGACAGGGACCACCGGGGAGCTGTTTTTT,CATSRDLGTGTTGELFF
NA,TRBJ2-3,TRBV28,TRBD2,TGTGCCAGCAGTTTAAGGGGGACTAGCGTGGCGGATACGCAGTATTTT,CASSLRGTSVADTQYF
NA,TRBJ1-1,TRBV27,TRBD1,TGTGCCAGTAAAATACAGGGGATTAGGACTGAAGCTTTCTTT,CASKIQGIRTEAFF
NA,TRBJ2-7,TRBV30,TRBD1,TGTGCCTGGACCGGGACAGGGCAGTCTCACTACGAGCAGTACTTC,CAWTGTGQSHYEQYF
few,TRBJ2-6,TRBV5-6,NA,TGCGCCAGCAGCTCACAGGGCTCTGGGGCCAACGTCCTGACTTTC,CASSSQGSGANVLTF
few,TRBJ2-6,TRBV18,TRBD1,TGTGCCAGCTCACACAGGGGCACCGGGTCCGGTGGGGCCAACGTCCTGACTTTC,CASSHRGTGSGGANVLTF
NA,TRBJ2-7,TRBV20-1,TRBD1,TGCAGTGCTAGAGAGACGACAGGGGGGTCCTACGAGCAGTACTTC,CSARETTGGSYEQYF
NA,TRBJ1-4,TRBV4-2,NA,TGTGCCAGCAGCCAAGATTTATTGGGGTTAGAGGAAAAACTGTTTTTT,CASSQDLLGLEEKLFF
few,TRBJ2-5,TRBV5-6,TRBD1,TGTGCCAGCAGCACCCTCGACAGGGCTGAAGAGTCCCAGTACTTC,CASSTLDRAEESQYF
few,TRBJ2-5,TRBV5-5,NA,TGTGCCAGCAGCCCAAAGAGGTTGGGCCCCCAGGAGACCCAGTACTTC,CASSPKRLGPQETQYF
NA,TRBJ1-1,TRBV5-4,NA,TGTGCCAGCAGCCTGGTCGGGGGGCCGAACACTGAAGCTTTCTTT,CASSLVGGPNTEAFF
NA,TRBJ1-4,TRBV14,NA,TGTGCCAGCAGCCAAGGGGGTTTTAATGAAAAACTGTTTTTT,CASSQGGFNEKLFF
NA,TRBJ1-2,TRBV6-5,TRBD1,TGTGCCAGCAGTTCCTCCGGGACAGGCCACTATGGCTACACCTTC,CASSSSGTGHYGYTF
NA,TRBJ2-1,TRBV5-1,NA,TGCGCCAGCAGCTTGAGTACTAGAACGGGGAATGAGCAGTTCTTC,CASSLSTRTGNEQFF